The 27 T cell receptor beta chains presented below share a single source sample, sequenced in a study of blood T cell repertoires in COVID-19. Sequencing was performed with immunoSEQ multiplex PCR; in TCRdb, only in-frame clones are kept and a portion is missing. The sample includes some 300,000 clones, over 75% seen only once; the top ten take 1%. Sequencing was carried out using PBMCs or T cells enriched from blood (not recorded which). All receptors come from a woman aged 25 to 45 who had recovered from COVID-19.

The chain combines TRBV9 with TRBJ2-3, with a weak D call TRBD2 (6 bases). Germline V CDR1 and CDR2: SGDLS, YYNGEE. Trimming took 1 base from V and 8 from J, leaving 20 bases between them. CDR3 length: 16 amino acids. The CDR3 bases are TGTGCCAGCAGCGTATCGGAGCAAACCCAGGGAGGTACGCAGTATTTT. Translation gives CASSVSEQTQGGTQYF.

V is TRBV2 and J is TRBJ2-1; 8 nucleotides align to TRBD1. CDR1 is SNHLY, CDR2 FYNNEI, per germline. There are 15 residues in the CDR3. With 2 bases clipped from V and 8 bases from J, the junction kept 8 bases outside the gene matches. The CDR3 here is CASSELTGVIDEQFF. CDR3 DNA: TGTGCCAGCAGTGAATTGACAGGGGTAATCGATGAGCAGTTCTTC.

This clone was seen a single time. The chain is built from TRBV2 and TRBJ1-1; D uncertain. Looked up from germline, CDR1 is SNHLY and CDR2 is FYNNEI. The CDR3 runs 14 residues. V lost 7 bases and J lost 3, with 15 bases in between. In DNA, the CDR3 is TGTGCCAGCACCACCCGGCTAGGAGACACTGAAGCTTTCTTT. Its protein product is CASTTRLGDTEAFF.

The chain couples TRBV5-5 to TRBJ1-4; TRBD1 aligns across 8 bases. The germline gives CDR1 SGHKS, CDR2 YYEKEE (reference sequence). This CDR3 is 14 amino acids long. J was trimmed by 7 bases and V by 2 bases; bases with no gene match: 4. CDR3 residues: CASSLGQGVEKLFF. In DNA form, the CDR3 reads TGTGCCAGCAGCTTAGGACAGGGTGTTGAAAAACTGTTTTTT. Full variable domain (remainder filled in from reference TRBV5-5 and TRBJ1-4): DAGVTQSPTHLIKTRGQQVTLRCSPISGHKSVSWYQQVLGQGPQFIFQYYEKEERGRGNFPDRFSARQFPNYSSELNVNALLLGDSALYLCASSLGQGVEKLFFGSGTQLSVL.

In its sample, this clone was seen once. The chain is built from TRBV5-1 and TRBJ1-4, with D possibly matching TRBD1 (6 bases). V gave up 5 bases and J gave up 7 bases, with 18 bases separating them. Germline values: CDR1 SGHRS, CDR2 YFSETQ. The CDR3 runs 15 residues. CDR3 protein: CASSQAAGVAEKLFF. The DNA of the CDR3 is TGCGCCAGCAGTCAAGCAGCAGGGGTGGCTGAAAAACTGTTTTTT.

The gene calls are TRBV2 and TRBJ1-3; no clear D gene. V dropped 10 bases and J dropped 1 base, with 5 bases sitting between them. CDR3 length: 11 residues. The germline gives CDR1 SNHLY, CDR2 FYNNEI. The CDR3 protein is CAILSGNTIYF. Here the CDR3 DNA reads TGTGCCATCCTATCTGGAAACACCATATATTTT.

The V call is TRBV2, the J call TRBJ1-4; no clear D. Trimming removed 1 base at V and 5 bases at J, with 5 bases between. This CDR3 contains 13 residues. From germline, CDR1 is SNHLY and CDR2 FYNNEI. The CDR3 DNA is TGTGCCAGCAGTGAAGATCTAAATGAAAAACTGTTTTTT. Protein product: CASSEDLNEKLFF.

The table lists this clone with a few counts. This CDR3 is CASSLVGRGGQSEQYF. CDR3 nucleotides: TGTGCCAGCAGCTTGGTGGGCCGGGGGGGCCAGAGCGAGCAGTACTTC. The chain carries TRBV5-5 and TRBJ2-7, with TRBD2 matching over 8 bases. V trimming: 0 bases; J trimming: 6 bases; junction bases outside the gene matches: 11. The CDR3 is 16 residues long. Per germline, CDR1 SGHKS and CDR2 YYEKEE (reference sequence). Filled out from reference TRBV5-5 and TRBJ2-7, the complete variable domain reads DAGVTQSPTHLIKTRGQQVTLRCSPISGHKSVSWYQQVLGQGPQFIFQYYEKEERGRGNFPDRFSARQFPNYSSELNVNALLLGDSALYLCASSLVGRGGQSEQYFGPGTRLTVT.

The rearrangement links TRBV5-6 to TRBJ1-5; 9 nucleotides match TRBD1. From germline, CDR1 is SGHDT and CDR2 YYEEEE. V shed 1 base, J shed 1 base, and the junction held 12 bases outside the gene matches. CDR3 length equals 19 residues. CDR3 sequence (DNA): TGTGCCAGCAGCTTGTTTCACAGGGGGCGGGTGAGAAGCAATCAGCCCCAGCATTTT. Translation: CASSLFHRGRVRSNQPQHF.

This clone was seen once. This chain uses TRBV5-1 with TRBJ2-1; D is perhaps TRBD2 (5 bases). Germline CDR1 is SGHRS and CDR2 is YFSETQ. V was trimmed by 0 bases and J by 8 bases, leaving 18 bases between them. The CDR3 runs to 16 residues. As DNA, the CDR3 is TGCGCCAGCAGCTTGGGGGAGAGGACGGCTACCGATGAGCAGTTCTTC. It specifies CASSLGERTATDEQFF.

The V gene is TRBV7-9, the J gene TRBJ1-1; D is possibly TRBD1 (6 bases). Germline V gene lookup returns CDR1 SEHNR and CDR2 FQNEAQ (reference sequence). The ends were cut back, 3 bases at V and 1 base at J, with 12 bases in the middle. The CDR3 totals 15 residues. The CDR3 reads CASSFRQDRNTEAFF. CDR3 DNA sequence: TGTGCCAGCAGCTTTCGTCAGGACAGGAACACTGAAGCTTTCTTT.

This clone was found once. The chain has TRBV6-5 and TRBJ2-7; 8 nucleotides agree with TRBD1. There are 15 residues in the CDR3. Trimming cost V 6 bases and J 3 bases; bases outside gene matches: 10. Germline CDR1 reads MNHEY; CDR2 reads SVGAGI. Here the CDR3 reads CASSTRPGGSYEQYF. Here the CDR3 DNA reads TGTGCCAGCAGCACTCGTCCAGGGGGCAGCTACGAGCAGTACTTC.

The chain employs TRBV2 and TRBJ2-1, with D uncertain. Germline V lookup: CDR1 SNHLY, CDR2 FYNNEI. This CDR3 is 14 amino acids long. V was clipped by 6 bases and J by 10 bases, with 19 bases between them. In DNA, the CDR3 is TGTGCCAGCAGCCTTCGGCCAGCCAGGTCAGAGCAGTTCTTC. Its translation: CASSLRPARSEQFF.

This sequence joins TRBV29-1 and TRBJ1-4, with D perhaps TRBD1 (5 bases). Germline assignment: CDR1 SQVTM and CDR2 ANQGSEA. V was trimmed by 5 bases and J by 4 bases, leaving 11 bases between them. CDR3 size: 13 residues. The CDR3 DNA reads as TGCAGCGTTTCGGACACGGGTAATGAAAAACTGTTTTTT. Translation: CSVSDTGNEKLFF.

The rearrangement joins TRBV28 to TRBJ1-3, with 9 bases aligning to TRBD1. The CDR3 covers 19 residues. Losses at the gene ends were 6 bases for V and 0 bases for J; bases not matched to a gene: 15. Germline V CDR1 and CDR2: MDHEN, SYDVKM. The CDR3 region is CASSRRGTGIGYSGNTIYF. DNA of the CDR3: TGTGCCAGCAGCAGACGGGGGACAGGGATAGGGTACTCTGGAAACACCATATATTTT. Drawing the rest from reference TRBV28 and TRBJ1-3, the complete variable domain is DVKVTQSSRYLVKRTGEKVFLECVQDMDHENMFWYRQDPGLGLRLIYFSYDVKMKEKGDIPEGYSVSREKKERFSLILESASTNQTSMYLCASSRRGTGIGYSGNTIYFGEGSWLTVV.

The chain couples TRBV2 to TRBJ2-5; TRBD1 agrees at 11 bases. J was trimmed by 5 bases and V by 2 bases; bases with no gene match: 7. The CDR3 sequence is 16 residues long. The germline gives CDR1 SNHLY, CDR2 FYNNEI. In DNA form, the CDR3 reads TGTGCCAGCAGTGAACCCGGACAGGGGGCCTGGGAGACCCAGTACTTC. Its protein is CASSEPGQGAWETQYF.

The chain carries TRBV7-2 and TRBJ2-5; 11 bases align to TRBD2. Unmatched junction bases numbered 9, after V lost 5 bases and J lost 4 bases. In germline, CDR1 is SGHTA, CDR2 FQGNSA. The CDR3 length is 16 residues. The CDR3, as DNA: TGTGCCAGCAGCCGTGACCGTCTAGCGGGGGGAGAGACCCAGTACTTC. Translated, it gives CASSRDRLAGGETQYF.

This chain joins TRBV3-1 (or the pseudogene TRBV3-2) and TRBJ1-2; tentatively, D is TRBD1 (5 bases). Between the trimmed V and J ends, which lost 4 bases and 7 bases, there was a span of 10 bases. The CDR3 is 12 residues long. CDR1 and CDR2 (germline): LGHDT, YNNKEL (reference sequence). The DNA for the CDR3 is TGTGCCAGCAGCCCCGGGACTTTTGGCTACACCTTC. This gives the protein CASSPGTFGYTF.

CDR3 sequence (DNA): TGTGCCAGCAGCATGACTAGTGCAGATACGCAGTATTTT. This sequence encodes CASSMTSADTQYF. The chain combines TRBV7-2 with TRBJ2-3; D might be TRBD2 (6 bases). Trimming took 5 bases from V and 4 from J, leaving 10 bases between them. The CDR3 runs to 13 residues. The germline V gene has CDR1 SGHTA and CDR2 FQGNSA.

The V gene is TRBV27, the J gene TRBJ1-6, with D hard to call. The CDR3 contains 15 residues. The germline gives CDR1 MNHEY, CDR2 SMNVEV (reference sequence). V was shortened by 7 bases and J by 11 bases, with 21 bases between the two germline ends. The CDR3, as DNA: TGTGCCAGCACCCCCGGGGTAGTAATAAGGCCACCCCTCCACTTT. Protein product: CASTPGVVIRPPLHF.

This chain joins TRBV2 and TRBJ2-7; no reliable D call. This CDR3 contains 12 residues. The germline gives CDR1 SNHLY, CDR2 FYNNEI. V was trimmed by 6 bases and J by 0 bases, leaving 6 bases between them. The CDR3 DNA follows: TGTGCCAGCAGCGCGAGCTCCTACGAGCAGTACTTC. As protein: CASSASSYEQYF.

The V and J genes are TRBV3-1 (or the pseudogene TRBV3-2) and TRBJ1-2, with D uncertain. Trimming took 4 bases from V and 8 from J, leaving 17 bases between them. Germline CDR1 and CDR2: LGHDT and YNNKEL (reference sequence). The CDR3 contains 14 residues. DNA for the CDR3: TGTGCCAGCAGCCCCCGAGGGAAATACGGGGGCTACACCTTC. This codes for CASSPRGKYGGYTF.

The chain uses TRBV28 and TRBJ1-4; TRBD1 might be the D (6 bases). Germline values: CDR1 MDHEN, CDR2 SYDVKM. Trimming left V 6 bases short and J 5 bases short, with 13 bases between. The CDR3 extends over 14 amino acids. CDR3 coding DNA: TGTGCCAGCAGCCCGGGGGGGGCCAATGAAAAACTGTTTTTT. This translates into CASSPGGANEKLFF.

The chain joins TRBV2 to TRBJ1-5; D not certain. Per the germline V gene, CDR1 is SNHLY and CDR2 is FYNNEI. The CDR3 loop spans 14 amino acids. Trimming took 7 bases from V and 2 from J, leaving 12 bases between them. As DNA, the CDR3 is TGTGCCAGCACAGGAGGGATGGGCAATCAGCCCCAGCATTTT. This codes for CASTGGMGNQPQHF.

This clone has a single count. The chain's CDR3 is CASSSWGGAAGDTQYF. The CDR3, as DNA: TGTGCCAGCAGTTCTTGGGGGGGCGCGGCCGGAGATACGCAGTATTTT. The chain has TRBV28 and TRBJ2-3; TRBD2 might be the D (7 bases). Trimming removed 4 bases at V and 5 bases at J, with 19 bases between. The germline CDR1 and CDR2 sequences are MDHEN and SYDVKM. CDR3 length equals 16 residues.

The V and J genes are TRBV6-5 and TRBJ1-3; 9 bases fit TRBD1. This CDR3 region has 15 residues. The V segment lost 6 bases and the J segment 2 bases; nucleotides outside the gene matches: 5. Germline-derived CDR1 and CDR2 are MNHEY and SVGAGI. This CDR3 is CASREDRGPGNTIYF. For the CDR3, the DNA is TGTGCCAGCAGGGAGGACAGGGGCCCTGGAAACACCATATATTTT.

The chain combines TRBV4-1 with TRBJ2-3; 8 bases match TRBD1. CDR3 length: 14 amino acids. Trimming cost V 4 bases and J 3 bases; bases outside gene matches: 3. Per germline, CDR1 MGHRA and CDR2 YSYEKL. CDR3 sequence: CASSPGGFTDTQYF. The CDR3 bases are TGCGCCAGCAGCCCAGGGGGCTTTACAGATACGCAGTATTTT.